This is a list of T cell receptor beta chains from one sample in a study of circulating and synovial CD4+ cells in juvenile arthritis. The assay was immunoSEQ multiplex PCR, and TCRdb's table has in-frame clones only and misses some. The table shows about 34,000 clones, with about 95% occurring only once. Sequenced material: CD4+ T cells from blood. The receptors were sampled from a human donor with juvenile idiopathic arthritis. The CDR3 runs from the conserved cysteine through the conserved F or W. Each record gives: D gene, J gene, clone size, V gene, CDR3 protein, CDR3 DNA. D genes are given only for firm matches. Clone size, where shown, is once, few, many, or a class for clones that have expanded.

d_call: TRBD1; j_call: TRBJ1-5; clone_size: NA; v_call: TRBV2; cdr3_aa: CASTRQTGIGQPQHF; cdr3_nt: TGTGCCAGCACCCGCCAGACAGGGATTGGTCAGCCCCAGCATTTT
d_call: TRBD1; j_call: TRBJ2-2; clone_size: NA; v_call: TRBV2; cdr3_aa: CASSGTGRNTGELFF; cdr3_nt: TGTGCCAGCAGTGGGACAGGCCGGAACACCGGGGAGCTGTTTTTT
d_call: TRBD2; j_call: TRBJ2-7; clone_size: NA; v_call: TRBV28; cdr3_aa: CASSLPVVAGSEGQYF; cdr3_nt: TGTGCCAGCAGTCTCCCCGTGGTAGCGGGCTCCGAGGGGCAGTACTTC
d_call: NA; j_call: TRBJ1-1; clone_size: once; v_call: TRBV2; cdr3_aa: CASRGTRTEAFF; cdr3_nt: TGTGCCAGCAGGGGGACACGCACTGAAGCTTTCTTT
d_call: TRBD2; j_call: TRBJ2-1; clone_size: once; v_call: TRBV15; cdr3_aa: CATSGGDEQFF; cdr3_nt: TGTGCCACCAGCGGGGGGGATGAGCAGTTCTTC
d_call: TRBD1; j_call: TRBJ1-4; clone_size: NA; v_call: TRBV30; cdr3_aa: CAWSRAGGTNEKLFF; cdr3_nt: TGTGCCTGGAGTAGAGCAGGGGGTACTAATGAAAAACTGTTTTTT
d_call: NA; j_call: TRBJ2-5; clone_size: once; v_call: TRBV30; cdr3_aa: CAWSVFRGQETQYF; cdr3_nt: TGTGCCTGGAGTGTATTCAGGGGCCAAGAGACCCAGTACTTC
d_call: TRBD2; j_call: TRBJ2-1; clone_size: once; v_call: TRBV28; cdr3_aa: CASSPPGGAGGDEQFF; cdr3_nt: TGTGCCAGCAGTCCCCCGGGGGGGGCCGGGGGGGATGAGCAGTTCTTC
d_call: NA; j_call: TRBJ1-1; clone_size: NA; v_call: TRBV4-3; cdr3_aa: CASSQAWNTEAFF; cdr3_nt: TGCGCCAGCAGCCAAGCCTGGAACACTGAAGCTTTCTTT
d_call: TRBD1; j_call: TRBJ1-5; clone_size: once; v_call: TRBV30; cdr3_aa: CACGGDRPNQPQHF; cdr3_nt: TGTGCCTGTGGGGGGGACAGGCCTAATCAGCCCCAGCATTTT
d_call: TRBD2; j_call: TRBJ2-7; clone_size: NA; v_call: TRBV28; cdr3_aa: CASSFPTSGAYEQYF; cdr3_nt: TGTGCCAGCAGTTTCCCAACTAGCGGCGCCTACGAGCAGTACTTC
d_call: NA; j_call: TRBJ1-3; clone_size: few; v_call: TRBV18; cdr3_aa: CASSVWRDSGNTIYF; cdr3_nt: TGTGCCAGCTCGGTCTGGAGAGACTCTGGAAACACCATATATTTT
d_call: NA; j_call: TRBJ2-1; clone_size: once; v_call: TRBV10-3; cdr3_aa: CAISGSLRNEQFF; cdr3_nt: TGTGCCATCAGTGGGTCTTTGCGCAATGAGCAGTTCTTC
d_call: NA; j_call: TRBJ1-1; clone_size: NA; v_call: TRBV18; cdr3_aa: CASSREGSTEAFF; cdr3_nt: TGTGCCAGCTCGCGGGAGGGGAGCACTGAAGCTTTCTTT
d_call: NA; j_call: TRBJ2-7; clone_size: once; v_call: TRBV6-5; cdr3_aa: CASSYMAEYEQYF; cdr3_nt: TGTGCCAGCAGTTACATGGCCGAATACGAGCAGTACTTC
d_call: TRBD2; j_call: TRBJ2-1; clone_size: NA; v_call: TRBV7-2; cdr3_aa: CASSLSAGEYNEQFF; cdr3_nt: TGTGCCAGCAGCTTATCCGCGGGGGAGTACAATGAGCAGTTCTTC
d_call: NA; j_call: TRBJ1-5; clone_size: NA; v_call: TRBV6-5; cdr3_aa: CASSQVPDFNQPQHF; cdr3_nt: TGTGCCAGCAGCCAGGTCCCGGACTTCAATCAGCCCCAGCATTTT
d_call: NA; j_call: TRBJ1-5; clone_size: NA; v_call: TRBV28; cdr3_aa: CASSGGNQGSNQPQHF; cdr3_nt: TGTGCCAGCAGTGGGGGCAACCAGGGGAGCAATCAGCCCCAGCATTTT
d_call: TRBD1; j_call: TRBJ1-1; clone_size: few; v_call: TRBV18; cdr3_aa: CASSRTGNTEAFF; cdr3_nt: TGTGCCAGCTCACGGACAGGGAACACTGAAGCTTTCTTT
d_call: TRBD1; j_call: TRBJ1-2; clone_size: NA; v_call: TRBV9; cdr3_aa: CASSGGQGRYGYTF; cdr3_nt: TGTGCCAGCAGCGGGGGACAGGGGCGGTATGGCTACACCTTC
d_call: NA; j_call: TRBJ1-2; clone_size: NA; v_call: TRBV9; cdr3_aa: CASSVGETENYGYTF; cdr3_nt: TGTGCCAGCAGCGTAGGTGAGACAGAGAACTATGGCTACACCTTC
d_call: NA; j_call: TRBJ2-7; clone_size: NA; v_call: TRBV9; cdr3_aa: CASSPQVAGSYEQYF; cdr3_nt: TGTGCCAGCAGCCCCCAGGTGGCAGGGTCCTACGAGCAGTACTTC
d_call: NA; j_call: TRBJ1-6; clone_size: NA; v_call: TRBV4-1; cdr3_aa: CASSHPGTSESPLHF; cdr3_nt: TGCGCCAGCAGCCACCCAGGCACCTCCGAGTCACCCCTCCACTTT
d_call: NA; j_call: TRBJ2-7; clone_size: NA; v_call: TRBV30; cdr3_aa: CAWSSGVYEQYF; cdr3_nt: TGTGCCTGGAGTTCGGGGGTCTACGAGCAGTACTTC
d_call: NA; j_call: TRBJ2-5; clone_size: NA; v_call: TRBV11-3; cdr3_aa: CASSLGRVGETQYF; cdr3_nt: TGTGCCAGCAGCTTGGGCAGGGTAGGAGAGACCCAGTACTTC
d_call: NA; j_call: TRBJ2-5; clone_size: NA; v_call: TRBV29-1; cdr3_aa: CSVGGRLAETQYF; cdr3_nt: TGCAGCGTGGGGGGGCGGCTGGCGGAGACCCAGTACTTC
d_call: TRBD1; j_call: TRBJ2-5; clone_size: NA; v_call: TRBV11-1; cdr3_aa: CASSPGQGRETQYF; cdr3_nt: TGTGCCAGCAGCCCGGGACAGGGAAGAGAGACCCAGTACTTC
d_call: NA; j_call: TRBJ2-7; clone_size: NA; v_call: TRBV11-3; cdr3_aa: CASSRICVSYEQYF; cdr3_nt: TGTGCCAGCAGCCGCATATGCGTCTCCTACGAGCAGTACTTC
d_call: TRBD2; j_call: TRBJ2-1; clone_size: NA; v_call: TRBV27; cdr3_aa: CASSFGGSWTSEQFF; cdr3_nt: TGTGCCAGCAGTTTCGGCGGGAGTTGGACGAGTGAGCAGTTCTTC
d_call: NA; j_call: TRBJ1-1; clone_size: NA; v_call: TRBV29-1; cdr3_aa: CSVGVVRNRNTEAFF; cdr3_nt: TGCAGCGTTGGAGTCGTCCGAAACAGGAACACTGAAGCTTTCTTT
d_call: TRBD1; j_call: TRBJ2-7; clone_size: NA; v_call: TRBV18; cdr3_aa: CASSPIGDSSYEQYF; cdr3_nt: TGTGCCAGCTCACCGATAGGGGACAGCTCCTACGAGCAGTACTTC
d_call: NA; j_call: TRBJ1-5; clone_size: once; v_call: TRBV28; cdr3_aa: CASGLKSNQPQHF; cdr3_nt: TGTGCCAGCGGCTTAAAGAGCAATCAGCCCCAGCATTTT
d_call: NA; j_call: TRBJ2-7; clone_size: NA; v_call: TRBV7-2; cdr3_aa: CASSSTGWGSYEQYF; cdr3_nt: TGTGCCAGCAGCTCTACAGGTTGGGGCTCCTACGAGCAGTACTTC
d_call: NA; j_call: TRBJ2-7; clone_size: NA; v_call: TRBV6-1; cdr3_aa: CASSVSAKRYEQYF; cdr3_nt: TGTGCCAGCAGTGTTTCAGCGAAACGCTACGAGCAGTACTTC
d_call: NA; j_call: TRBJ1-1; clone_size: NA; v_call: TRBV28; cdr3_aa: CASRAQTRTEAFF; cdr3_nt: TGTGCCAGCAGGGCCCAGACGAGGACTGAAGCTTTCTTT
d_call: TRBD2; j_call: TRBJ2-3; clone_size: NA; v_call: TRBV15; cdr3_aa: CATSRADSSGWSTDTQYF; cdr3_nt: TGTGCCACCAGCAGAGCCGACTCTAGCGGATGGAGCACAGATACGCAGTATTTT